These T cell receptor beta chains were read from a single sample in a study of blood T cell repertoires in COVID-19. Profiling relied on immunoSEQ multiplex PCR, and the TCRdb table lists in-frame clones only, not all of them. The sample yields 200,000 to 250,000 clones, roughly 85% seen once. The specimen was peripheral blood. The receptor set was obtained from a woman younger than 30 who had recovered from COVID-19. CDR3s include the opening cysteine and the closing phenylalanine or tryptophan. The D gene is left open where the match is weak. Clone size appears in some rows only: once, few, many, or a class for an expanded clone.

TRBV6-6	13	.	.	TRBJ2-1	TGTGCCAGCACCTCTTGGAGGGGAAATGAGCAGTTCTTC	CASTSWRGNEQFF
TRBV2	15	.	.	TRBJ1-5	TGTGCCAGCAGCATGAGGAGGGTCCTTAATCAGCCCCAGCATTTT	CASSMRRVLNQPQHF
TRBV4-1	16	.	.	TRBJ1-5	TGCGCCAGCAGCCAGACCCCGGGACAACCGATCGAGCCCCAGCATTTT	CASSQTPGQPIEPQHF
TRBV19	15	.	.	TRBJ1-1	TGTGCCAGTAGTATAACAGGGAGCTCGAACACTGAAGCTTTCTTT	CASSITGSSNTEAFF
TRBV5-5	16	TRBD1	once	TRBJ2-5	TGTGCCAGCAGCCCGGGGGACAGGGGGAAAGGAGAGACCCAGTACTTC	CASSPGDRGKGETQYF
TRBV27	15	.	.	TRBJ1-2	TGTGCCAGCCATTCCTCTGGAGCGGCAAACTATGGCTACACCTTC	CASHSSGAANYGYTF
TRBV19	17	TRBD2	.	TRBJ2-1	TGTGCCAGTAGTATGTACACTAGCGGGAGGGAGGTCAATGAGCAGTTCTTC	CASSMYTSGREVNEQFF
TRBV19	14	.	.	TRBJ1-4	TGTGCCAGTAGACCAACAGCAACTAATGAAAAACTGTTTTTT	CASRPTATNEKLFF
TRBV2	14	TRBD1	.	TRBJ1-1	TGTGCCAGCAGCTCGGGACAGGGGAACACTGAAGCTTTCTTT	CASSSGQGNTEAFF
TRBV13	15	TRBD1	.	TRBJ1-2	TGTGCCAGCAGCGCTAACCCCGGGACAGGGAATGGCTACACCTTC	CASSANPGTGNGYTF
TRBV29-1	14	.	.	TRBJ2-7	TGCAGCGTTGAAGATCCTGGCGGCTCCTACGAGCAGTACTTC	CSVEDPGGSYEQYF
TRBV19	15	TRBD2	.	TRBJ2-3	TGTGCCAGTAGTATGACTAGCGGGAGCACAGATACGCAGTATTTT	CASSMTSGSTDTQYF
TRBV19	16	.	.	TRBJ2-7	TGTGCCAGTAGTACCCGGGGGGGACAGGGCTCCTACGAGCAGTACTTC	CASSTRGGQGSYEQYF
TRBV6-8	17	.	.	TRBJ2-2	TGTGCCAGCACACCCCAGGCGAGCAGGGCGAACACCGGGGAGCTGTTTTTT	CASTPQASRANTGELFF
TRBV20-1	15	TRBD1	.	TRBJ1-5	TGCAGTGCTAGTGAGCAGGGGGCAAGCAATCAGCCCCAGCATTTT	CSASEQGASNQPQHF
TRBV4-1	18	TRBD2	.	TRBJ2-1	TGCGCCAGCAGCCAAGTCCTAGCGGGGGCCAGCTCCTACAATGAGCAGTTCTTC	CASSQVLAGASSYNEQFF
TRBV10-1	16	TRBD2	few	TRBJ2-2	TGCGCCAGCAGTGAGTCCGGCGGGAGGGCCATCGGGGAGCTGTTTTTT	CASSESGGRAIGELFF
TRBV6-5	14	TRBD1	.	TRBJ2-5	TGTGCCAGCAGCCTCTACGCAGGGGGAGAGACCCAGTACTTC	CASSLYAGGETQYF
TRBV12-3/TRBV12-4	12	.	.	TRBJ1-2	TGTGCCAGCACCGATGACCGCGGGGGCTACACCTTC	CASTDDRGGYTF
TRBV19	13	.	.	TRBJ2-7	TGTGCCAGTAGTATAGCCGCGGTCTACGAGCAGTACTTC	CASSIAAVYEQYF
TRBV20-1	11	.	few	TRBJ2-2	TGCAGTGCCCGGACACCTGGGGAGCTGTTTTTT	CSARTPGELFF
TRBV7-9	14	.	.	TRBJ2-3	TGTGCCAGCAGCCCAGCAGGAAGGCTAGATACGCAGTATTTT	CASSPAGRLDTQYF
TRBV11-3	14	.	.	TRBJ1-4	TGTGCCAGCAGCCCATCCGGGGAGGATGAAAAACTGTTTTTT	CASSPSGEDEKLFF
TRBV7-9	16	TRBD2	.	TRBJ2-1	TGTGCCAGCAGCGGCCCCGTTTCGGGAGGCAGCGATGAGCAGTTCTTC	CASSGPVSGGSDEQFF
TRBV4-2	18	.	.	TRBJ1-2	TGTGCCAGCAGCCAAGATATTCCCCGGGACACTCTCAGCTATGGCTACACCTTC	CASSQDIPRDTLSYGYTF
TRBV29-1	11	TRBD1	.	TRBJ1-1	TGCAGCGTTGGGGACAGTACTGAAGCTTTCTTT	CSVGDSTEAFF
TRBV20-1	20	.	.	TRBJ2-1	TGCAGTGCTAGTTTCCGAGTGGGGGGTAGGGCCGGAGACGGTTACAATGAGCAGTTCTTC	CSASFRVGGRAGDGYNEQFF
TRBV5-1	14	TRBD2	.	TRBJ2-7	TGCGCCAGCAGCCCGGGACTAGCGGGGGCCGAGCAGTACTTC	CASSPGLAGAEQYF
TRBV10-3	17	TRBD1	few	TRBJ1-1	TGTGCCATCAGTGAGTCGGAGGACAGGGGTTGGGATACTGAAGCTTTCTTT	CAISESEDRGWDTEAFF
TRBV5-1	16	TRBD2	once	TRBJ2-1	TGCGCCAGCAGCTGGGAGCCTAGCGGGAGGGACAATGAGCAGTTCTTC	CASSWEPSGRDNEQFF
TRBV6-2/TRBV6-3	16	.	.	TRBJ2-1	TGTGCCAGCAGTTGGGCGGGGCATATAGGCTCCAATGAGCAGTTCTTC	CASSWAGHIGSNEQFF
TRBV6-5	14	.	.	TRBJ2-7	TGTGCCAGCAGTCCTGACTTTTCCTCCTACGAGCAGTACTTC	CASSPDFSSYEQYF
TRBV25-1	16	TRBD1	medium-sized	TRBJ2-7	TGTGCCAGCAGTGAATCGGTCGGGGACAGACCCTACGAGCAGTACTTC	CASSESVGDRPYEQYF
TRBV7-2	14	.	.	TRBJ2-1	TGTGCCAGCAGCCCGGGTTTCGTTTACAATGAGCAGTTCTTC	CASSPGFVYNEQFF
TRBV27	12	TRBD2	.	TRBJ2-7	TGTGCCAGCAGCCGGACTAGCGGAAGTGAGTACTTC	CASSRTSGSEYF
TRBV6-1	15	TRBD1	.	TRBJ1-2	TGTGCCAGCAGTGAAGAGGGGGCCTGGGACTATGGCTACACCTTC	CASSEEGAWDYGYTF